This T cell receptor beta chain was sequenced during a study of shared clonotypes between healthy human individuals. About the study: Three plates were used per donor for CD4 naive, three for CD4 memory, two for CD8 naive and one for CD8 memory. Regarding the study as a whole: Generation probabilities were higher for clonotypes shared across all four sorted-subset donors than for unshared ones. Few donors limited the genetic and exposure-history diversity represented.

Notes on this clone: Its target is unknown.

Clones were sequenced by immunoSEQ multiplex PCR, and TCRdb holds only the in-frame ones, with some missing. The sample holds 90,000 to 150,000 clones, about 70% seen once. Germline trimming cut 2 bases from V and 0 bases from J; bases unmatched to any gene: 9. CDR1 and CDR2 (germline): MNHNS, SASEGT. This CDR3 has 17 residues. This receptor was identified in a woman younger than 45 in good health. Sequenced sample: memory CD8+ T cells sorted from blood. The sample's subset: CD45RO+ cells pooled with CCR7-negative TemRA cells. V usage is TRBV6-1 and J usage is TRBJ1-1; 7 bases agree with TRBD1. CDR3 sequence reads: CASSEFWDRFMNTEAFF. The CDR3 DNA sequence: TGTGCCAGCAGTGAATTTTGGGACAGATTCATGAACACTGAAGCTTTCTTT.